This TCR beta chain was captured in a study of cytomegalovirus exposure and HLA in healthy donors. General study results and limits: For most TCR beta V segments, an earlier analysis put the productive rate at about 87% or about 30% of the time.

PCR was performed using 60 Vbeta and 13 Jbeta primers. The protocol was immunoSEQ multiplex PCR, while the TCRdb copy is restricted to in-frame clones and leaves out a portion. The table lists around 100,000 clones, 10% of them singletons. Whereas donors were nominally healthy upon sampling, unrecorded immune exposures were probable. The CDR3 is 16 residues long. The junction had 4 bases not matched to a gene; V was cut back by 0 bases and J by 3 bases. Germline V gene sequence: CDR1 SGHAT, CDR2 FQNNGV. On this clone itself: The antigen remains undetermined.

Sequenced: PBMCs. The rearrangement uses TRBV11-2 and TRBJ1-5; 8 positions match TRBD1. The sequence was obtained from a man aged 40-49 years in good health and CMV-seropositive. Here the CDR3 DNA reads TGTGCCAGCAGCTTAGAGGCAGGGGGCATCAATCAGCCCCAGCATTTT. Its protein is CASSLEAGGINQPQHF.